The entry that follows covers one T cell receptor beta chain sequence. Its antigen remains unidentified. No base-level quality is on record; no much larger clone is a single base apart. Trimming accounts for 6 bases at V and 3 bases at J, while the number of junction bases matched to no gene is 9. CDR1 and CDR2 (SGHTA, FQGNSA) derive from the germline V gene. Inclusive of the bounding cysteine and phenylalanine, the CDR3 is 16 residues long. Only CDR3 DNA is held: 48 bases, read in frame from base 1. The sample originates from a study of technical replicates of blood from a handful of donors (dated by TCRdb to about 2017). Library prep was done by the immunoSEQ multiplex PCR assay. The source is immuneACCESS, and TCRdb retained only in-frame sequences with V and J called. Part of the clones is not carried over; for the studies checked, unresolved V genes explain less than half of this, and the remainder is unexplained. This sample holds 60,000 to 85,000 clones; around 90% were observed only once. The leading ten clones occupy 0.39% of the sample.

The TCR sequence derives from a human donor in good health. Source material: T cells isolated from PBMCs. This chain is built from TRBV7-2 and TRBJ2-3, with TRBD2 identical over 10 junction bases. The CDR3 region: CASSPSSGRATDTQYF. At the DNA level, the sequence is TGTGCCAGCAGTCCCTCTAGCGGGAGAGCGACAGATACGCAGTATTTT.